Listed here are 12 T cell receptor beta chains from one sample, sequenced in a study of cytomegalovirus exposure and HLA in healthy donors. PCR employed 60 Vbeta and 13 Jbeta primers. Data came from immunoSEQ multiplex PCR; TCRdb stores just in-frame clones and leaves some out. Counted here are under 60,000 clones, around three quarters occurring once; the ten biggest clones make up roughly 3.4%. The sequencing sample was made of PBMCs. The origin of the receptors is a woman aged 40-49 years in good health and CMV-seropositive.

The V and J genes are TRBV7-2 and TRBJ1-2; 11 bases align to TRBD1. V gave up 5 bases and J gave up 4 bases; unmatched junction bases: 9. The germline V gene encodes CDR1 SGHTA and CDR2 FQGNSA. There are 16 residues in the CDR3. This chain's CDR3 is CASSDGTGGVLYGYTF. The CDR3 DNA reads TGTGCCAGCAGCGACGGGACAGGGGGGGTTCTCTATGGCTACACCTTC.

The V gene is TRBV18, the J gene TRBJ2-7; 9 positions agree with TRBD1. V lost 8 bases, J lost 6 bases, and 5 bases stayed unmatched. The germline V gene has CDR1 KGHSH and CDR2 LQKENI. The CDR3 length is 12 residues. The chain's CDR3 is CASGTGTVEQYF. The CDR3, as DNA: TGTGCCAGCGGGACAGGGACGGTCGAGCAGTACTTC.

This clone was observed a few times. The rearrangement joins TRBV10-1 to TRBJ1-1; no clear D gene. CDR1 is WNHNN, CDR2 SYGVQD, per germline (reference sequence). CDR3 length: 14 amino acids. V dropped 0 bases and J dropped 0 bases, with 5 bases sitting between them. The CDR3 DNA is TGCGCCAGCAGTGAGTCGGGAGTGAACACTGAAGCTTTCTTT. This encodes CASSESGVNTEAFF.

This clone was seen once. This chain joins TRBV7-9 and TRBJ1-2; 7 nucleotides match TRBD1. This CDR3 contains 14 residues. V lost 5 bases and J lost 7; bases outside the gene matches: 10. CDR1 and CDR2 from the germline V gene are SEHNR and FQNEAQ (reference sequence). The chain's CDR3 is CASSIKGTVVGYTF. As DNA, the CDR3 is TGTGCCAGCAGCATAAAAGGGACAGTCGTTGGCTACACCTTC.

The genes are TRBV9 and TRBJ1-1, with TRBD1 as a possible D gene (5 bases). The CDR3 totals 12 residues. Germline CDR1 and CDR2: SGDLS and YYNGEE. V shed 4 bases and J shed 10 bases, with 14 bases lying between them. Here the CDR3 DNA reads TGTGCCAGCAGCCCCCTAGGGGCTGGAGCTTTCTTT. Protein: CASSPLGAGAFF.

The chain joins TRBV9 to TRBJ1-1, with D possibly matching TRBD1 (6 bases). The V end lost 3 bases, the J end lost 4 bases, and 16 bases lay between the germline ends. This CDR3 comprises 15 residues. Germline loops: CDR1 SGDLS, CDR2 YYNGEE. The CDR3 DNA reads TGTGCCAGCAGCGACAGGGTTGAGTTTGGCACTGAAGCTTTCTTT. The encoded protein is CASSDRVEFGTEAFF.

This chain links TRBV4-1 with TRBJ2-5; D is possibly TRBD2 (6 bases). The J call could be wrong; TRBJ2-7 is a better fit for the DNA end. The CDR3 runs 16 residues. Germline V gives CDR1 MGHRA, CDR2 YSYEKL. The CDR3 reads CASSQDRAGTEYEQYF. CDR3 DNA sequence: TGCGCCAGCAGCCAAGATCGAGCGGGCACCGAATACGAGCAGTACTTC.

The rearrangement links TRBV18 to TRBJ1-1, with 8 bases that match TRBD1. This CDR3 is built from 16 residues. With V trimmed by 5 bases and J by 1 base, 9 bases remained unmatched. From germline, CDR1 is KGHSH and CDR2 LQKENI. CDR3: CASSFSSGGGNTEAFF. For the CDR3, the DNA is TGTGCCAGCTCATTTTCCTCAGGGGGCGGGAACACTGAAGCTTTCTTT.

This chain connects TRBV19 to TRBJ1-1; D call uncertain. Germline loops: CDR1 LNHDA, CDR2 SQIVND (reference sequence). This CDR3 is 13 amino acids long. V was trimmed by 6 bases and J by 1 base, leaving 9 bases between them. CDR3 sequence reads: CASRPGENTEAFF. In DNA form, the CDR3 reads TGTGCCAGTAGGCCCGGGGAGAACACTGAAGCTTTCTTT.

The chain employs TRBV30 and TRBJ2-7; 10 positions agree with TRBD1. The CDR3 consists of 14 residues. Looked up from germline, CDR1 is GTSNPN and CDR2 is SVGIG (reference sequence). After removal of 8 bases from V and 3 bases from J, the junction contained 10 bases not matched to a gene. The CDR3 protein is CAARGQGINYEQYF. The CDR3 DNA reads TGTGCCGCGCGGGGACAGGGGATAAACTACGAGCAGTACTTC.

This rearrangement joins TRBV7-2 to TRBJ2-7; a weak D match, TRBD2 (5 bases). This CDR3 is built from 13 residues. The V and J ends lost 8 bases and 3 bases respectively, with 14 bases between them. Germline CDR1 is SGHTA and CDR2 is FQGNSA. The CDR3 is CASCRVEDYEQYF. CDR3 DNA: TGTGCCAGCTGCCGGGTGGAGGACTACGAGCAGTACTTC.

This clone has just one count. The chain uses TRBV5-1 and TRBJ2-1; TRBD1 matches at 7 bases. Germline V gives CDR1 SGHRS, CDR2 YFSETQ. Germline trimming cut 4 bases from V and 6 bases from J; bases unmatched to any gene: 10. The CDR3 length is 15 residues. The CDR3 coding sequence is TGCGCCAGCAGCGAGAACAGGGGTTGGGTCAATGAGCAGTTCTTC. Amino acid sequence: CASSENRGWVNEQFF.